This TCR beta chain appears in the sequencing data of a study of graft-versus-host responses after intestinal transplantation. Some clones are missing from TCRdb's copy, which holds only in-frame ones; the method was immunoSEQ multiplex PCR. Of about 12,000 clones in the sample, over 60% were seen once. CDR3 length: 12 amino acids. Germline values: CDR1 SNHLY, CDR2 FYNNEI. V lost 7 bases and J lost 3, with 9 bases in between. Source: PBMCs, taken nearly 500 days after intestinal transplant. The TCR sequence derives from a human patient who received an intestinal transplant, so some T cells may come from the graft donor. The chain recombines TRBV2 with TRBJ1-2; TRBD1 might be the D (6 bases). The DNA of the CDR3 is TGTGCCAGCAAAAGGGGGGACTATGGCTACACCTTC. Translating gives CASKRGDYGYTF.